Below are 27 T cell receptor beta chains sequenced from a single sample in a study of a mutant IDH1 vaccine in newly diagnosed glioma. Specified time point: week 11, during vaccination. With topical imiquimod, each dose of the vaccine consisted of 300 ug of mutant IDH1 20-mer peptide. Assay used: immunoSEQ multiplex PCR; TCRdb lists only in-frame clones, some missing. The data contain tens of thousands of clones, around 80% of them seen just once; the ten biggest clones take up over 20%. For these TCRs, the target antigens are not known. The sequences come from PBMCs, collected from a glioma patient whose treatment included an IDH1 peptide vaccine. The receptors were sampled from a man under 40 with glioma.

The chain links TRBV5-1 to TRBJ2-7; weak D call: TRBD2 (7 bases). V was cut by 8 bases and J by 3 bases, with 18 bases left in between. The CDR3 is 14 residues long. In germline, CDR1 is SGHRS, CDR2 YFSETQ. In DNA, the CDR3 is TGCGCCAGTACCGGGGGAGGGGGTGACTACGAGCAGTACTTC. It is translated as CASTGGGGDYEQYF.

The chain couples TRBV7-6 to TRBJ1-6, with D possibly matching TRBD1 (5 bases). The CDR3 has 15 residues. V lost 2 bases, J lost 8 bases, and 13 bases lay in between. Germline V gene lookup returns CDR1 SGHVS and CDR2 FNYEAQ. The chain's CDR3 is CASSLYRKGDSPLHF. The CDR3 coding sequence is TGTGCCAGCAGCTTATACAGGAAGGGAGATTCACCCCTCCACTTT.

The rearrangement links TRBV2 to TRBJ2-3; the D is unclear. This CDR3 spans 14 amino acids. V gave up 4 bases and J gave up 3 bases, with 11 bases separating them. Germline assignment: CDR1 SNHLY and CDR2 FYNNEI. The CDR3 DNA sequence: TGTGCCAGCAGTGTTGACATGGGTACAGATACGCAGTATTTT. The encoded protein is CASSVDMGTDTQYF. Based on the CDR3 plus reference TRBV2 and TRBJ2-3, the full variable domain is EPEVTQTPSHQVTQMGQEVILRCVPISNHLYFYWYRQILGQKVEFLVSFYNNEISEKSEIFDDQFSVERPDGSNFTLKIRSTKLEDSAMYFCASSVDMGTDTQYFGPGTRLTVL.

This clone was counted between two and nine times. The CDR3 here is CASSSGGTAEKLFF. CDR3 sequence (DNA): TGCGCCAGCAGCTCAGGGGGGACTGCTGAAAAACTGTTTTTT. The chain is built from TRBV5-1 and TRBJ1-4, with 7 bases aligning to TRBD1. The CDR3 is 14 amino acids. Germline CDR1 and CDR2: SGHRS and YFSETQ. Unmatched junction bases numbered 6, after V lost 3 bases and J lost 7 bases.

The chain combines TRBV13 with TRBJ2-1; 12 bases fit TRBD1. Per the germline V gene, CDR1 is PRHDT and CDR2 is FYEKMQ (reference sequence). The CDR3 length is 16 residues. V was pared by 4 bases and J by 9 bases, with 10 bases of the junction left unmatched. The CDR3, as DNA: TGTGCCAGCAGCTCCACTACGGGACAGGGGGCGGGTGAGCAGTTCTTC. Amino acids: CASSSTTGQGAGEQFF.

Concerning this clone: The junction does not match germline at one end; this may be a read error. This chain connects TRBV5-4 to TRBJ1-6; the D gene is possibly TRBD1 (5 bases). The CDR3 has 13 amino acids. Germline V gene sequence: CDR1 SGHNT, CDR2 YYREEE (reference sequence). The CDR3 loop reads CASNAGYSSPLHF. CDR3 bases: TGTGCCAGCAATGCAGGGTATAGTTCACCCCTCCACTTT.

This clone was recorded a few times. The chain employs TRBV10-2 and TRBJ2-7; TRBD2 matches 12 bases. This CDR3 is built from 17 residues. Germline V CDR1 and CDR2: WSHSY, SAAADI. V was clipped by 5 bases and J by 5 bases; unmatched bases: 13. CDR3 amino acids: CASSLPDRLAGDHEQYF. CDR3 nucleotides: TGCGCCAGCAGTCTACCCGACAGACTAGCGGGAGACCACGAGCAGTACTTC.

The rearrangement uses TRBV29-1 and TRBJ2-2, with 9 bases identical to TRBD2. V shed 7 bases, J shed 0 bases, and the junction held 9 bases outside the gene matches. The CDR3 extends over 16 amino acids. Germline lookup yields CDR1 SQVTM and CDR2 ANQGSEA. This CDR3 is CSAEGRGGANTGELFF. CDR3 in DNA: TGCAGCGCCGAGGGGCGGGGGGGCGCGAACACCGGGGAGCTGTTTTTT.

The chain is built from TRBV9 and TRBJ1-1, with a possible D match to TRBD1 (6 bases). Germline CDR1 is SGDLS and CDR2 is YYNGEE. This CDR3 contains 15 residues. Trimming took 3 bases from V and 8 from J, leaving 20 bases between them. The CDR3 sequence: CASSAQGTGFEEAFF. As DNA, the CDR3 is TGTGCCAGCAGCGCGCAGGGGACGGGGTTTGAGGAAGCTTTCTTT.

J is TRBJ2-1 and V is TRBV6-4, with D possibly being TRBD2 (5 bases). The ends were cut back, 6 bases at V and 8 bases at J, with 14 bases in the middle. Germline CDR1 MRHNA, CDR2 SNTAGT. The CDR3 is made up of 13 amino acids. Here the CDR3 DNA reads TGTGCCAGCAGCCGTCTCGAGGGCGATGAGCAGTTCTTC. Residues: CASSRLEGDEQFF.

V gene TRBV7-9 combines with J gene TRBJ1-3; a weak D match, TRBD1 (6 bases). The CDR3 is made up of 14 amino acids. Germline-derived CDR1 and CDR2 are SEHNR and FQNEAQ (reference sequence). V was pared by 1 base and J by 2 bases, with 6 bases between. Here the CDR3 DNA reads TGTGCCAGCAGCTTAGACAGGGCTGGAAACACCATATATTTT. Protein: CASSLDRAGNTIYF. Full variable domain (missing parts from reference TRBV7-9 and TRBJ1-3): DTGVSQNPRHKITKRGQNVTFRCDPISEHNRLYWYRQTLGQGPEFLTYFQNEAQLEKSRLLSDRFSAERPKGSFSTLEIQRTEQGDSAMYLCASSLDRAGNTIYFGEGSWLTVV.

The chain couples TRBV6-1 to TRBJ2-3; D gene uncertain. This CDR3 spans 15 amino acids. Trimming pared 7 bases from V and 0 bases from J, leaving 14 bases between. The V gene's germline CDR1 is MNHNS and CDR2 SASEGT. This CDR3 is CASTVQRISTDTQYF. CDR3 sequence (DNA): TGTGCCAGCACGGTCCAGCGTATTAGCACAGATACGCAGTATTTT.

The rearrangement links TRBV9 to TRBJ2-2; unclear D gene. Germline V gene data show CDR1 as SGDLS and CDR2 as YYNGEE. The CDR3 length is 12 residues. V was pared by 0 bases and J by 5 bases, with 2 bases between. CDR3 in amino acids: CASSVATGELFF. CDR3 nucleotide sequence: TGTGCCAGCAGCGTAGCAACCGGGGAGCTGTTTTTT.

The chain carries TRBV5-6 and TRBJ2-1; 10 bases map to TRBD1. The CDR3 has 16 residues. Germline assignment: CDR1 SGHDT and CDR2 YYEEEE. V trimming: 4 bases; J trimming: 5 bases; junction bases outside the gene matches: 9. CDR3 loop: CASSDQTGGDHNEQFF. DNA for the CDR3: TGTGCCAGCAGCGATCAGACAGGGGGCGATCACAATGAGCAGTTCTTC.

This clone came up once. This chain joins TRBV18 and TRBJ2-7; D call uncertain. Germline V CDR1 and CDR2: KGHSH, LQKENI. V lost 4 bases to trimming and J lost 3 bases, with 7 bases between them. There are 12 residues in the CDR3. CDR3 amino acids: CASSHPRYEQYF. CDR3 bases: TGTGCCAGCTCACACCCCCGCTACGAGCAGTACTTC.

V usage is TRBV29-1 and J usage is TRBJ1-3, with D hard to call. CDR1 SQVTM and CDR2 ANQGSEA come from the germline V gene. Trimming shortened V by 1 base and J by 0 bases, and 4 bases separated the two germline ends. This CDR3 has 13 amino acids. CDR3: CSVEGFSGNTIYF. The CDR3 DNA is TGCAGCGTTGAAGGGTTCTCTGGAAACACCATATATTTT.

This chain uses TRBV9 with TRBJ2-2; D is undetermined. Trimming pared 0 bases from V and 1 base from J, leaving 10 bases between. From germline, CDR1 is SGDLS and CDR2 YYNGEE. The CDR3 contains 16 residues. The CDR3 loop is CASSVELGMNTGELFF. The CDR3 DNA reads TGTGCCAGCAGCGTAGAGCTAGGGATGAACACCGGGGAGCTGTTTTTT.

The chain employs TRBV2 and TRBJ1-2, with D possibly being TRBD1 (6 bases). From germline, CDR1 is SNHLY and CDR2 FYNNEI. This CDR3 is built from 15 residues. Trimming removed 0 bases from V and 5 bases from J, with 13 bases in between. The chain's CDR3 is CASSEATGASYGYTF. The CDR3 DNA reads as TGTGCCAGCAGTGAAGCTACGGGGGCGAGTTATGGCTACACCTTC. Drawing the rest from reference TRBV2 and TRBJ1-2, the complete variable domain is EPEVTQTPSHQVTQMGQEVILRCVPISNHLYFYWYRQILGQKVEFLVSFYNNEISEKSEIFDDQFSVERPDGSNFTLKIRSTKLEDSAMYFCASSEATGASYGYTFGSGTRLTVV.

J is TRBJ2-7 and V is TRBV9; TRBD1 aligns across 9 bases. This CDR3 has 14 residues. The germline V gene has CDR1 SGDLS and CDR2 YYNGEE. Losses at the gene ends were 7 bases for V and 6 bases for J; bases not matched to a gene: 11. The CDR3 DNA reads TGTGCCAGCGGAGGGGAGGACAGGGGAGGCGAGCAGTACTTC. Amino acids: CASGGEDRGGEQYF.

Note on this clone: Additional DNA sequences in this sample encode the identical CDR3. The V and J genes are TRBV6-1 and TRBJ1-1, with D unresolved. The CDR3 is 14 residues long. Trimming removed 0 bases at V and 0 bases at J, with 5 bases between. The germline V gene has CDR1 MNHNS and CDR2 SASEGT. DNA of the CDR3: TGTGCCAGCAGTGAAGCAGGGTTGAACACTGAAGCTTTCTTT. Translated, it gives CASSEAGLNTEAFF.

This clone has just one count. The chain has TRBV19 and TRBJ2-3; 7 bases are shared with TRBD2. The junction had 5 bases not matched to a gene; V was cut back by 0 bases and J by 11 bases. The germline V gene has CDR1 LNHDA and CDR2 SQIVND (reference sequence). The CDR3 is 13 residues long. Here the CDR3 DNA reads TGTGCCAGTAGTATAGATAGTCTAGCGGAGCAGTATTTT. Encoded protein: CASSIDSLAEQYF.

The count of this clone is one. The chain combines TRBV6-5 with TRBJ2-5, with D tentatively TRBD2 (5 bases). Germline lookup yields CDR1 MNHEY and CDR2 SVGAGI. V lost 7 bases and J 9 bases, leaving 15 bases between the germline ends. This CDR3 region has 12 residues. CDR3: CASISDTGAQYF. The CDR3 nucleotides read TGTGCCAGCATCTCGGATACCGGGGCCCAGTACTTC.

The DNA of the CDR3 is TGTGCCAGCGCACCTAAGGACAGGAGGAACACTGAAGCTTTCTTT. It specifies CASAPKDRRNTEAFF. The chain is built from TRBV21-1 and TRBJ1-1; the table's D call, TRBD1, was not checked against the DNA. TRBV21-1 constitutes a pseudogene. This CDR3 is 15 amino acids long.

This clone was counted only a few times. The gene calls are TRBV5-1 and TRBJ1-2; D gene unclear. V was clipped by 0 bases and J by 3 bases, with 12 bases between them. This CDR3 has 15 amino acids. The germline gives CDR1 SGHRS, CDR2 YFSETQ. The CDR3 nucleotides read TGCGCCAGCAGCTTGGCTGGTGCAGACGACTATGGCTACACCTTC. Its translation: CASSLAGADDYGYTF.

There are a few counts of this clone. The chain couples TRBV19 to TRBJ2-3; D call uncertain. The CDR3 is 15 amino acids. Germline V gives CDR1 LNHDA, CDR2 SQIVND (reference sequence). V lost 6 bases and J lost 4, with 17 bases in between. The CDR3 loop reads CASSFNPESPDTQYF. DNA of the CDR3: TGTGCCAGTAGCTTCAACCCTGAGAGCCCAGATACGCAGTATTTT.

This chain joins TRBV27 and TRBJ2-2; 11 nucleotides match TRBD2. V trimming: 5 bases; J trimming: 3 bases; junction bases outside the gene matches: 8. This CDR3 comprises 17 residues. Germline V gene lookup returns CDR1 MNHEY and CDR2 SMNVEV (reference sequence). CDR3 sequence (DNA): TGTGCCAGCAGTCCGGGACTAGCGGTTACCGACACCGGGGAGCTGTTTTTT. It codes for CASSPGLAVTDTGELFF.

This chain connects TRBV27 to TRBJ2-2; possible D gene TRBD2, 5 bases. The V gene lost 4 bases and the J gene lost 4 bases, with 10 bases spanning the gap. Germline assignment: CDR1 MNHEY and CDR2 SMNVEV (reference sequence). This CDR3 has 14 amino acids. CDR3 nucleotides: TGTGCCAGCAGTTGGAGAGGGTCCACCGGGGAGCTGTTTTTT. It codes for CASSWRGSTGELFF.